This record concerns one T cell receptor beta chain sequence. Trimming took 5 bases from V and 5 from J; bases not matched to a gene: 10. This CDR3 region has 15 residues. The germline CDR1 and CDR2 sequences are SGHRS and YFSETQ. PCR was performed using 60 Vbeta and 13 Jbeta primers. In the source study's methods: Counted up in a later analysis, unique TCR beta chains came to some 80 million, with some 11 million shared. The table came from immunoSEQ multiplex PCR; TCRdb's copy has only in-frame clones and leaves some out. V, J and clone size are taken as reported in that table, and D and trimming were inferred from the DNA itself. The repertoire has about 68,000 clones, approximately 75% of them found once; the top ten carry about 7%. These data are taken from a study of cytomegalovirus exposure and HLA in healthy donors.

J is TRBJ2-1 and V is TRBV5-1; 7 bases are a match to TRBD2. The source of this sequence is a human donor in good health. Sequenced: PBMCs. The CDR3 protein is CASSKEAGEHNEQFF. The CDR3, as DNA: TGCGCCAGCAGTAAGGAGGCGGGGGAGCACAATGAGCAGTTCTTC.